These T cell receptor beta chains were read from a single sample in a study of shared clonotypes between healthy human individuals. Clones were sequenced by immunoSEQ multiplex PCR, and TCRdb holds only the in-frame ones, with some missing. The table includes under 2.5 million clones, 80% to 95% detected once. Material for sequencing was naive CD4+ T cells from PBMCs. These receptors all come from a man aged 18 to 29 in good health. Some clones in this sample may be carry-over from other donors' samples. CDR3s include the opening cysteine and the closing phenylalanine or tryptophan. A D gene is named only where the DNA matches it firmly. Some rows have no size entry. The others give once, few or many, or a class for an expanded clone.

>.|TRBV28|TRBJ2-7|once
TGTGCCAGCAGTTTTAGGACACCCTACGAGCAGTACTTC
CASSFRTPYEQYF
>TRBD1|TRBV5-1|TRBJ1-3|.
TGCGCCAGCAGGGAAGGGACAGGGCCACGGTCGGGAGGAAACACCATATATTTT
CASREGTGPRSGGNTIYF
>.|TRBV10-1|TRBJ1-1|once
TGCGCCACCCGCTCAGGAAAAGGCACTGAAGCTTTCTTT
CATRSGKGTEAFF
>TRBD1|TRBV7-8|TRBJ1-1|.
TGTGCCAGCAGCTTAGCTGCAGGGGGGCACACTGAAGCTTTCTTT
CASSLAAGGHTEAFF
>.|TRBV7-3|TRBJ2-7|few
TGTGCCAGCAGCTTAACAGGTCAGGGTCCGTACGAGCAGTACTTC
CASSLTGQGPYEQYF
>.|TRBV2|TRBJ2-1|.
TGTGCCACCAAAGAGAGAGGCGACAATGAGCAGTTCTTC
CATKERGDNEQFF
>.|TRBV5-1|TRBJ2-3|.
TGCGCCAGCAGCTTGGTTGTGGATACGCAGTATTTT
CASSLVVDTQYF
>.|TRBV7-2|TRBJ2-7|.
TGTGCCAGCAGCCCAGACGGTGCCTCCTACGAGCAGTACTTC
CASSPDGASYEQYF
>.|TRBV15|TRBJ1-1|.
TGTGCCACCAGCAGCCAGCTGAACACTGAAGCTTTCTTT
CATSSQLNTEAFF
>.|TRBV27|TRBJ2-7|.
TGTGCCAGCAGTTTATTGTCCCCGTTGGGATCCCAGAACTACGAGCAGTACTTC
CASSLLSPLGSQNYEQYF